These 27 T cell receptor beta chains share one sample of origin, sequenced in a study of blood T cells in healthy people across ages. Alongside a J-beta primer mix, a sample-barcoded 5' primer served in a second PCR lasting 7 to 11 cycles. One entry per CDR3 protein results from TCRdb running MiXCR on the 5' RACE reads. The table records over 1,500,000 distinct CDR3 sequences, around 40% of them present only once. The sample consisted of blood. These receptors were collected from a human donor in good health.

There are a few counts of this clonotype. The chain links TRBV20-1 to TRBJ2-7; D perhaps matches TRBD1 (6 bases). Trimming pared 5 bases from V and 6 bases from J, leaving 14 bases between. The CDR3 spans 12 residues. CDR1 DFQATT and CDR2 SNEGSKA come from the germline V gene (reference sequence). Here the CDR3 reads CSAQIWGREQYF. The CDR3 coding sequence is TGCAGTGCTCAAATCTGGGGGCGCGAGCAGTACTTC.

V usage is TRBV29-1 and J usage is TRBJ1-1; a possible D gene is TRBD1 (6 bases). The V gene's germline CDR1 is SQVTM and CDR2 ANQGSEA. The CDR3 length is 15 residues. V shed 4 bases and J shed 1 base, with 16 bases lying between them. As DNA, the CDR3 is TGCAGCGTTGTGGGGGGACAAATCGAGAACACTGAAGCTTTCTTT. Translation: CSVVGGQIENTEAFF.

This clonotype turned up a few times. The chain joins TRBV7-9 to TRBJ2-4; 7 bases map to TRBD1. The last part of the DNA fits TRBJ2-7 better; the J call may be wrong. The CDR3 totals 15 residues. CDR1 SEHNR and CDR2 FQNEAQ come from the germline V gene (reference sequence). As DNA, the CDR3 is TGTGCCAGCAGCTCCCGGGACAGAAACAAGGACGAGCAGTACTTC. Protein: CASSSRDRNKDEQYF.

The gene calls are TRBV6-5 and TRBJ2-7; the D gene is possibly TRBD2 (5 bases). The J call may be wrong; the DNA end is better matched by TRBJ2-5. Germline lookup yields CDR1 MNHEY and CDR2 SVGAGI. The CDR3 contains 14 residues. The CDR3 protein is CASSSTTHRETQYF. Written as DNA, the CDR3 is TGTGCCAGCAGTTCGACTACCCATCGAGAGACCCAGTACTTC.

This clonotype has a handful of counts. J is TRBJ2-3 and V is TRBV10-3; possibly TRBD2 for D (6 bases). Trimming stripped 3 bases from V and 4 bases from J, with 26 bases between. CDR3 length: 19 amino acids. CDR1 ENHRY and CDR2 SYGVKD come from the germline V gene. CDR3 loop: CAISEGSVATRDFSDTQYF. The CDR3 region has the DNA TGTGCCATCAGTGAAGGGTCGGTCGCGACGAGGGACTTCTCAGATACGCAGTATTTT.

Only one count was recorded for this clonotype. The gene calls are TRBV14 and TRBJ1-1; the match to TRBD1 covers 8 bases. After removal of 2 bases from V and 5 bases from J, the junction contained 7 bases not matched to a gene. This CDR3 has 15 residues. Germline V gives CDR1 SGHDN, CDR2 FVKESK. The CDR3 region is CASSQTRTGWTEAFF. The DNA for the CDR3 is TGTGCCAGCAGCCAAACGAGGACAGGGTGGACTGAAGCTTTCTTT.

This chain joins TRBV4-1 and TRBJ1-1, with 10 positions matching TRBD1. The CDR3 is made up of 18 amino acids. Looked up from germline, CDR1 is MGHRA and CDR2 is YSYEKL. J was trimmed by 1 base and V by 6 bases; bases with no gene match: 14. The CDR3 DNA reads as TGCGCCAGCAGGGTCGAGGGGACAGGGGTATACCAGAACACTGAAGCTTTCTTT. Its translation is CASRVEGTGVYQNTEAFF.

In this sample, this clonotype turned up a few times. The chain's CDR3 is CASTGYDRASNYGYTF. Here the CDR3 DNA reads TGTGCCAGCACGGGCTATGACAGGGCCTCTAACTATGGCTACACCTTC. This chain uses TRBV6-1 with TRBJ1-2; 7 positions match TRBD1. CDR3 size: 16 residues. The V gene's germline CDR1 is MNHNS and CDR2 SASEGT. With 7 bases clipped from V and 0 bases from J, the junction kept 11 bases outside the gene matches.

The chain recombines TRBV20-1 with TRBJ2-4; 9 nucleotides line up with TRBD1. The better agreement between TRBJ2-5 and the DNA end casts doubt on the J call. CDR3 size: 20 residues. The germline CDR1 and CDR2 sequences are DFQATT and SNEGSKA (reference sequence). The chain's CDR3 is CSARGIPRDRVKIVGETQYF. The CDR3 region has the DNA TGCAGTGCTAGAGGCATACCCCGGGACAGGGTAAAGATAGTAGGAGAGACCCAGTACTTC.

The chain joins TRBV29-1 to TRBJ1-1, with a tentative D call TRBD1 (6 bases). The CDR3 runs 15 residues. The germline gives CDR1 SQVTM, CDR2 ANQGSEA. Trimming shortened V by 6 bases and J by 1 base, and 18 bases separated the two germline ends. CDR3 bases: TGCAGCGTCAGGGGCGACGGTCAAGCGAACACTGAAGCTTTCTTT. This codes for CSVRGDGQANTEAFF.

The J gene is TRBJ1-1, the V gene TRBV7-2, with a weak D call TRBD1 (6 bases). Between the trimmed V and J ends, which lost 5 bases and 1 base, there was a span of 14 bases. CDR1 and CDR2 from the germline V gene are SGHTA and FQGNSA. The CDR3 extends over 15 amino acids. The DNA for the CDR3 is TGTGCCAGCAGCACAGGCGGGGGGCCGAACACTGAAGCTTTCTTT. Protein: CASSTGGGPNTEAFF.

This clonotype was recorded at least ten times. V is TRBV29-1 and J is TRBJ1-2; a weak D match, TRBD1 (6 bases). The ends were cut back, 4 bases at V and 6 bases at J, with 9 bases in the middle. This CDR3 has 11 amino acids. Germline CDR1 reads SQVTM; CDR2 reads ANQGSEA. DNA for the CDR3: TGCAGCGTTGGGTCAGGGGATGGCTACACCTTC. Protein: CSVGSGDGYTF.

V gene TRBV6-6 combines with J gene TRBJ2-7, with D perhaps being TRBD1 or TRBD2 (5 bases each). In germline, CDR1 is MNHNY, CDR2 SVGAGI (reference sequence). The length of the CDR3 is 17 residues. Trimming stripped 0 bases from V and 1 base from J, with 16 bases between. The CDR3 bases are TGTGCCAGCAGTTACTCCCAACGACAAGGGGAGTCCTACGAGCAGTACTTC. It codes for CASSYSQRQGESYEQYF.

The chain employs TRBV29-1 and TRBJ1-1; D remains ambiguous. The CDR3 consists of 13 residues. Trimming took 7 bases from V and 3 from J, leaving 15 bases between them. The V gene's germline CDR1 is SQVTM and CDR2 ANQGSEA. CDR3 nucleotides: TGCAGCGGGCAGACAAGAAGGTACACTGAAGCTTTCTTT. It yields the protein CSGQTRRYTEAFF.

CDR3 residues: CASSLAGGNTHYGYTF. The CDR3 DNA sequence: TGTGCCAGCAGCTTAGCTGGGGGAAATACACACTATGGCTACACCTTC. V usage is TRBV13 and J usage is TRBJ1-2; maybe TRBD1 (5 bases). The V and J ends lost 1 base and 3 bases respectively, with 15 bases between them. This CDR3 is 16 amino acids long. The germline CDR1 and CDR2 sequences are PRHDT and FYEKMQ (reference sequence).

This clonotype was recorded a few times. The chain has TRBV20-1 and TRBJ1-1, with TRBD1 identical over 11 bases. The CDR3 is 13 residues long. Looked up from germline, CDR1 is DFQATT and CDR2 is SNEGSKA (reference sequence). Germline trimming cut 3 bases from V and 11 bases from J; bases unmatched to any gene: 8. For the CDR3, the DNA is TGCAGTGCTAGCGGGACAGGGGGGTTCGAGGCTTTCTTT. Its protein product is CSASGTGGFEAFF.

This chain links TRBV12-3 or TRBV12-4 with TRBJ1-6; no definite D call. Trimming left V 7 bases short and J 7 bases short, with 11 bases between. This CDR3 has 13 amino acids. The CDR3 DNA sequence: TGTGCCAGCACAGAATGGTCCAATTCACCCCTCCACTTT. Translated, it gives CASTEWSNSPLHF.

V usage is TRBV25-1 and J usage is TRBJ2-3; D perhaps matches TRBD1 (6 bases). The CDR3 has 16 residues. Germline V gives CDR1 MGHDK, CDR2 SYGVNS. Trimming removed 2 bases at V and 0 bases at J, with 12 bases between. CDR3 in DNA: TGTGCCAGCAGTGAACCACAGGACAGAAGCACAGATACGCAGTATTTT. This codes for CASSEPQDRSTDTQYF.

This clonotype was observed a handful of times. The chain couples TRBV7-8 to TRBJ2-3; no reliable D call. The V gene lost 1 base and the J gene lost 5 bases, with 10 bases spanning the gap. Germline CDR1 SGHVS, CDR2 FQNEAQ. The CDR3 covers 14 residues. This chain's CDR3 is CASSLEPGLDTQYF. CDR3 nucleotide sequence: TGTGCCAGCAGCTTAGAACCGGGCTTAGATACGCAGTATTTT.

This chain links TRBV4-3 with TRBJ2-4, with TRBD1 matching 7 bases. The J call may be wrong; the DNA end is better matched by TRBJ2-7. CDR3 length: 17 residues. The germline V gene has CDR1 LGHNA and CDR2 YSLEER. The CDR3 protein is CASSQDYGTVRAYEQYF. The CDR3 region has the DNA TGCGCCAGCAGCCAAGATTATGGGACAGTCCGGGCCTACGAGCAGTACTTC.

This rearrangement joins TRBV11-2 to TRBJ2-7; TRBD2 matches at 7 bases. Germline V gene sequence: CDR1 SGHAT, CDR2 FQNNGV. CDR3 size: 17 residues. Germline trimming cut 2 bases from V and 7 bases from J; bases unmatched to any gene: 17. CDR3 coding DNA: TGTGCCAGCAGCTTATGGGAGGATGGAGCCGGGGGGAGGGAGCAGTACTTC. This encodes CASSLWEDGAGGREQYF.

The chain links TRBV28 to TRBJ2-3, with 12 bases fitting TRBD2. In germline, CDR1 is MDHEN, CDR2 SYDVKM. The CDR3 loop spans 17 amino acids. The V segment lost 5 bases and the J segment 4 bases; nucleotides outside the gene matches: 10. The CDR3 coding sequence is TGTGCCAGCAGTCCCCGGACTAGCGGGGATGTATCAGATACGCAGTATTTT. It translates to CASSPRTSGDVSDTQYF.

Only one count was recorded for this clonotype. The chain employs TRBV7-9 and TRBJ1-1; D not resolved. The germline V and J ends were trimmed by 0 bases and 3 bases, with 5 bases remaining between them. The length of the CDR3 is 13 residues. From germline, CDR1 is SEHNR and CDR2 FQNEAQ (reference sequence). CDR3 DNA sequence: TGTGCCAGCAGCTTAGCTATGGACACTGAAGCTTTCTTT. Its protein product is CASSLAMDTEAFF.

The J gene is TRBJ1-6, the V gene TRBV2; TRBD1 matches at 8 bases. The trim removed 8 bases at V and 7 bases at J, leaving 4 bases unmatched. This CDR3 is 13 amino acids long. Per germline, CDR1 SNHLY and CDR2 FYNNEI. The DNA of the CDR3 is TGTGCCAGCCAGGGGGACAGGAATTCACCCCTCCACTTT. As protein: CASQGDRNSPLHF.

This chain connects TRBV19 to TRBJ2-1; D possibly corresponds to TRBD1 (6 bases). This CDR3 has 17 residues. V was clipped by 1 base and J by 0 bases, with 13 bases between them. Germline lookup yields CDR1 LNHDA and CDR2 SQIVND (reference sequence). CDR3 coding DNA: TGTGCCAGTAGTATAGCCGGTCGGGACACCTCCTACAATGAGCAGTTCTTC. It is translated as CASSIAGRDTSYNEQFF. Filled out from reference TRBV19 and TRBJ2-1, the complete variable domain reads DGGITQSPKYLFRKEGQNVTLSCEQNLNHDAMYWYRQDPGQGLRLIYYSQIVNDFQKGDIAEGYSVSREKKESFPLTVTSAQKNPTAFYLCASSIAGRDTSYNEQFFGPGTRLTVL.

V is TRBV20-1 and J is TRBJ1-2; D is unclear. The V gene's germline CDR1 is DFQATT and CDR2 SNEGSKA (reference sequence). V was pared by 0 bases and J by 4 bases, with 21 bases between. This CDR3 is built from 17 residues. CDR3 protein: CSARDPRPESRIYGYTF. DNA for the CDR3: TGCAGTGCTAGAGATCCCCGCCCCGAATCCAGAATCTATGGCTACACCTTC.

This chain uses TRBV7-2 with TRBJ2-3, with 8 nucleotides matching TRBD2. The CDR3 contains 16 residues. Germline-derived CDR1 and CDR2 are SGHTA and FQGNSA. Losses at the gene ends were 3 bases for V and 3 bases for J; bases not matched to a gene: 8. The CDR3 here is CASSFQAAGVTDTQYF. The CDR3 nucleotides read TGTGCCAGCAGCTTTCAGGCAGCGGGGGTTACAGATACGCAGTATTTT. The variable domain in full, with the rest retrieved from reference TRBV7-2 and TRBJ2-3, is GAGVSQSPSNKVTEKGKDVELRCDPISGHTALYWYRQSLGQGLEFLIYFQGNSAPDKSGLPSDRFSAERTGGSVSTLTIQRTQQEDSAVYLCASSFQAAGVTDTQYFGPGTRLTVL.